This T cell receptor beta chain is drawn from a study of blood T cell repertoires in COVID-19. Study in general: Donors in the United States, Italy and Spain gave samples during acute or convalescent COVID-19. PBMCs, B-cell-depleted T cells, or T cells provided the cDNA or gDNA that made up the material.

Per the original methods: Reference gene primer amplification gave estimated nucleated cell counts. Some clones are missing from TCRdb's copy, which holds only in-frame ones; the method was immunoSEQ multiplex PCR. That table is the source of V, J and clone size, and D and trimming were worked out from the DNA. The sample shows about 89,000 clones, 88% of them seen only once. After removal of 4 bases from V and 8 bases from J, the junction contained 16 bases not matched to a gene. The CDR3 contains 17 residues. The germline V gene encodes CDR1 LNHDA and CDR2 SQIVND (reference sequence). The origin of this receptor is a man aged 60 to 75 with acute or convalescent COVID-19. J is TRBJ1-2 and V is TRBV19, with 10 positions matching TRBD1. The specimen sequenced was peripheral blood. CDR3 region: CASSTDRGRGSFGGYTF. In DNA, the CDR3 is TGTGCCAGTAGTACCGACAGGGGGCGCGGGAGCTTCGGAGGCTACACCTTC. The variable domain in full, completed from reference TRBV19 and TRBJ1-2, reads DGGITQSPKYLFRKEGQNVTLSCEQNLNHDAMYWYRQDPGQGLRLIYYSQIVNDFQKGDIAEGYSVSREKKESFPLTVTSAQKNPTAFYLCASSTDRGRGSFGGYTFGSGTRLTVV.